Below are 9 T cell receptor beta chains sequenced from a single sample in a study of blood T cell repertoires in COVID-19. Clones were read by immunoSEQ multiplex PCR, and TCRdb kept only the in-frame ones, dropping some. The sample comprises 200,000 to 300,000 clones, more than 90% of which are singletons, and approximately 2.6% rests with the top ten. The sequenced sample consisted of peripheral blood. These receptors were taken from a person aged 18 to 35 with COVID-19, enrolled during active disease.

The rearrangement joins TRBV7-3 to TRBJ2-3; possibly TRBD1 for D (5 bases). Trimming shortened V by 3 bases and J by 2 bases, and 9 bases separated the two germline ends. Germline V CDR1 and CDR2: SGHTA, FQGTGA. The CDR3 spans 14 residues. The CDR3 DNA reads TGTGCCAGCAGCTTGGACACCTACACAGATACGCAGTATTTT. Its translation: CASSLDTYTDTQYF. The full variable domain, completed using reference TRBV7-3 and TRBJ2-3, is GAGVSQTPSNKVTEKGKYVELRCDPISGHTALYWYRQSLGQGPEFLIYFQGTGAADDSGLPNDRFFAVRPEGSVSTLKIQRTERGDSAVYLCASSLDTYTDTQYFGPGTRLTVL.

This chain connects TRBV7-9 to TRBJ2-5; the D gene is possibly TRBD2 (5 bases). This CDR3 has 15 amino acids. V dropped 5 bases and J dropped 4 bases, with 17 bases sitting between them. Germline V gene data show CDR1 as SEHNR and CDR2 as FQNEAQ (reference sequence). The CDR3 nucleotides read TGTGCCAGCAGCCTAGAGGTTTACGAGGGAGAGACCCAGTACTTC. It yields the protein CASSLEVYEGETQYF.

This chain connects TRBV5-5 to TRBJ2-5; maybe TRBD1 (5 bases). V lost 0 bases to trimming and J lost 3 bases, with 9 bases between them. Germline assignment: CDR1 SGHKS and CDR2 YYEKEE (reference sequence). The CDR3 loop spans 14 amino acids. CDR3 loop: CASSLATGEETQYF. The CDR3 region has the DNA TGTGCCAGCAGCTTGGCCACAGGTGAAGAGACCCAGTACTTC.

The J gene is TRBJ2-3, the V gene TRBV5-4; 13 bases fit TRBD2. The CDR3 loop spans 15 amino acids. Losses at the gene ends were 0 bases for V and 7 bases for J; bases not matched to a gene: 2. Germline CDR1 reads SGHNT; CDR2 reads YYREEE (reference sequence). CDR3 sequence: CASSLELAGGNTQYF. The CDR3 region has the DNA TGTGCCAGCAGCTTGGAACTAGCGGGAGGGAATACGCAGTATTTT.

The V call is TRBV7-2, the J call TRBJ2-5; D may be TRBD2 (7 bases). The CDR3 totals 15 residues. The germline V gene encodes CDR1 SGHTA and CDR2 FQGNSA. Deletions cut 5 bases from V and 7 bases from J, with 20 bases between. The CDR3: CASSLLRGGDGTQYF. The CDR3 region has the DNA TGTGCCAGCAGCCTCCTGAGGGGGGGCGATGGGACCCAGTACTTC. The variable domain in full, with the rest retrieved from reference TRBV7-2 and TRBJ2-5, is GAGVSQSPSNKVTEKGKDVELRCDPISGHTALYWYRQSLGQGLEFLIYFQGNSAPDKSGLPSDRFSAERTGGSVSTLTIQRTQQEDSAVYLCASSLLRGGDGTQYFGPGTRLLVL.

A remark on this clone: Within the sample, other DNA sequences also encode this same CDR3. The V and J genes are TRBV9 and TRBJ2-7; D perhaps matches TRBD1 (6 bases). Trimming removed 0 bases at V and 2 bases at J, with 9 bases between. Germline V gene lookup returns CDR1 SGDLS and CDR2 YYNGEE. The length of the CDR3 is 14 residues. Here the CDR3 reads CASSVGAGAYEQYF. The CDR3 nucleotides read TGTGCCAGCAGCGTAGGGGCAGGGGCCTACGAGCAGTACTTC.

The J gene is TRBJ2-2, the V gene TRBV10-3; possible D gene TRBD1, 6 bases. This CDR3 region has 17 residues. Trimming took 4 bases from V and 5 from J, leaving 20 bases between them. CDR1 is ENHRY, CDR2 SYGVKD, per germline. The DNA of the CDR3 is TGTGCCATCAGTGTTCAGCCAGGGGTCGAGGGGACCGGGGAGCTGTTTTTT. It encodes CAISVQPGVEGTGELFF.

V is TRBV19 and J is TRBJ1-4; TRBD1 matches 7 bases. The V gene's germline CDR1 is LNHDA and CDR2 SQIVND (reference sequence). This CDR3 has 15 residues. Unmatched junction bases numbered 11, after V lost 6 bases and J lost 7 bases. The CDR3 nucleotides are TGTGCCAGTAGCGGACAGGAGGAAGGAATTGAAAAACTGTTTTTT. The encoded protein is CASSGQEEGIEKLFF. Full variable domain (rest looked up from reference TRBV19 and TRBJ1-4): DGGITQSPKYLFRKEGQNVTLSCEQNLNHDAMYWYRQDPGQGLRLIYYSQIVNDFQKGDIAEGYSVSREKKESFPLTVTSAQKNPTAFYLCASSGQEEGIEKLFFGSGTQLSVL.

This chain uses TRBV2 with TRBJ1-5; D call uncertain. Deletions cut 6 bases from V and 6 bases from J, with 15 bases between. CDR3 length: 14 residues. CDR1 is SNHLY, CDR2 FYNNEI, per germline. CDR3 protein: CASSPKAGGQPQHF. CDR3 bases: TGTGCCAGCAGCCCAAAGGCAGGAGGTCAGCCCCAGCATTTT.